Listed below are T cell receptor beta chains from one sample, sequenced in a study of blood T cell repertoires in COVID-19. Some clones are missing from TCRdb's copy, which holds only in-frame ones; the method was immunoSEQ multiplex PCR. The sample records about 200,000 clones, about 88% being singletons. The specimen sequenced was peripheral blood. These TCRs come from a man aged 45 to 65 with COVID-19, enrolled during active disease. CDR3s leave out the opening cysteine and the closing phenylalanine or tryptophan. Each record gives: V gene, J gene, CDR3 protein.

v_call: TRBV19
j_call: TRBJ2-7
cdr3_aa: ASSTLGQGNYEQY

v_call: TRBV7-9
j_call: TRBJ2-5
cdr3_aa: ASSLRLGNQETQY

v_call: TRBV2
j_call: TRBJ2-7
cdr3_aa: ASSTTSGRVDEQY

v_call: TRBV28
j_call: TRBJ1-3
cdr3_aa: ASSFEEGTSSGNTIY

v_call: TRBV19
j_call: TRBJ2-7
cdr3_aa: ASSISPLAATYEQY

v_call: TRBV5-1
j_call: TRBJ2-7
cdr3_aa: ASSSSGSFHEQY

v_call: TRBV3-1/TRBV3-2
j_call: TRBJ1-4
cdr3_aa: ASRPGGAGNEKLF

v_call: TRBV5-4
j_call: TRBJ2-3
cdr3_aa: ASSLGRRGSTDTQY

v_call: TRBV5-4
j_call: TRBJ2-3
cdr3_aa: ASSRGTASTDTQY

v_call: TRBV6-5
j_call: TRBJ2-1
cdr3_aa: ASSSGSIEQF

v_call: TRBV6-2/TRBV6-3
j_call: TRBJ1-6
cdr3_aa: ASSGPSPLH

v_call: TRBV7-2
j_call: TRBJ2-5
cdr3_aa: ASSLGFRTPGGVETQY

v_call: TRBV6-5
j_call: TRBJ1-5
cdr3_aa: ASQGAGNQPQH

v_call: TRBV10-3
j_call: TRBJ1-1
cdr3_aa: AISDGYMNTEAF

v_call: TRBV29-1
j_call: TRBJ2-2
cdr3_aa: SVADSANTGELF

v_call: TRBV2
j_call: TRBJ2-2
cdr3_aa: ASSDQIRDTGELF

v_call: TRBV3-1/TRBV3-2
j_call: TRBJ1-2
cdr3_aa: ASAGEANYGYT

v_call: TRBV5-5
j_call: TRBJ2-7
cdr3_aa: ASSLDTGNSYEQY

v_call: TRBV5-5
j_call: TRBJ2-3
cdr3_aa: ASNSLWGKRGGTDTQY

v_call: TRBV3-1/TRBV3-2
j_call: TRBJ2-7
cdr3_aa: ASSQESRISYEQY

v_call: TRBV7-9
j_call: TRBJ2-2
cdr3_aa: ASSLGTVTGELF

v_call: TRBV19
j_call: TRBJ2-3
cdr3_aa: ASRGGGAGGDTQY

v_call: TRBV28
j_call: TRBJ1-3
cdr3_aa: ASSLLDLGSLYSGNTIY

v_call: TRBV12-3/TRBV12-4
j_call: TRBJ2-3
cdr3_aa: ASSWRERYTQY

v_call: TRBV7-2
j_call: TRBJ2-5
cdr3_aa: ASSLGGRAEETQY

v_call: TRBV6-6
j_call: TRBJ2-7
cdr3_aa: ASGPGTGISYEQY

v_call: TRBV6-1
j_call: TRBJ1-4
cdr3_aa: ASSEVVGDEKLF

v_call: TRBV5-4
j_call: TRBJ1-6
cdr3_aa: ASSFTQEPPLH

v_call: TRBV30
j_call: TRBJ1-1
cdr3_aa: AWSGGDRENTEAF

v_call: TRBV7-2
j_call: TRBJ2-1
cdr3_aa: ASSLVEGRDEQF

v_call: TRBV29-1
j_call: -
cdr3_aa: SVGGTTGITYEQY